The next 25 T cell receptor beta chains were all read from a single sample in a study of T-cell memory formation after mild COVID-19. TCRdb re-analysed the 5' RACE reads in MiXCR, keeping a single row per CDR3 protein. The data show about 110,000 distinct CDR3 sequences, with about an eighth seen just once and around 30% held by the top ten. What was sequenced was PBMCs or a T cell subset sorted from them (not recorded which). Receptors originate from an adult woman who had mild COVID-19 (a few samples of this study predate the infection). Cell type and time point are not known.

This clonotype has ten or more counts. The genes are TRBV6-5 and TRBJ2-7, with D possibly being TRBD2 (6 bases). This CDR3 spans 16 amino acids. The V gene lost 7 bases and the J gene lost 6 bases, with 25 bases spanning the gap. The germline V gene has CDR1 MNHEY and CDR2 SVGAGI. CDR3 coding DNA: TGTGCCAGCACTCCCAAGGAGGGAGGCCGGGGTCGCGAGCAGTACTTC. Its protein product is CASTPKEGGRGREQYF.

This CDR3 reads CAWSVRFDQNTEAFF. The CDR3 coding sequence is TGTGCCTGGAGTGTAAGGTTCGACCAGAACACTGAAGCTTTCTTT. The rearrangement links TRBV30 to TRBJ1-1; D is undetermined. CDR3 length: 15 amino acids. CDR1 and CDR2 (germline): GTSNPN, SVGIG (reference sequence). The V end was cut by 0 bases, the J end by 1 base, with 12 bases between.

This chain connects TRBV27 to TRBJ2-5, with 7 bases matching TRBD2. V shed 6 bases and J 3 bases; nucleotides not matched to a gene: 13. Germline V lookup: CDR1 MNHEY, CDR2 SMNVEV (reference sequence). The CDR3 is 16 residues long. CDR3 in amino acids: CASSPFVGGKEETQYF. The CDR3 DNA follows: TGTGCCAGCAGCCCCTTTGTCGGGGGGAAAGAAGAGACCCAGTACTTC.

A few counts support this clonotype. V is TRBV11-3 and J is TRBJ1-1; D gene uncertain. This CDR3 has 13 residues. In germline, CDR1 is SGHNT, CDR2 YENEEA. V lost 5 bases and J 3 bases, leaving 10 bases between the germline ends. The CDR3 DNA sequence: TGTGCCAGCAGCCCCCACGGGCACACTGAAGCTTTCTTT. Translating it yields CASSPHGHTEAFF.

This clonotype was observed many times. This rearrangement joins TRBV7-9 to TRBJ2-7; 8 positions match TRBD2. From germline, CDR1 is SEHNR and CDR2 FQNEAQ (reference sequence). V shed 4 bases, J shed 2 bases, and the junction held 10 bases outside the gene matches. The CDR3 contains 16 residues. The CDR3 sequence is CASSSVLSGGPYEQYF. As DNA, the CDR3 is TGTGCCAGCAGCTCTGTACTCAGCGGGGGCCCCTACGAGCAGTACTTC.

J is TRBJ2-7 and V is TRBV5-1, with a tentative D call TRBD2 (6 bases). In germline, CDR1 is SGHRS, CDR2 YFSETQ. The CDR3 is 17 residues long. V dropped 2 bases and J dropped 2 bases, with 20 bases sitting between them. The CDR3 sequence is CASSFSPPDGLTYEQYF. DNA of the CDR3: TGCGCCAGCAGCTTCTCCCCTCCGGACGGACTAACCTACGAGCAGTACTTC.

This clonotype was seen only a few times. DNA for the CDR3: TGTGCCAGCAGTGAGTTGGGGGGAAACACTGAAGCTTTCTTT. This codes for CASSELGGNTEAFF. The V call is TRBV2, the J call TRBJ1-1, with D tentatively TRBD1 (5 bases). This CDR3 spans 14 amino acids. Germline loops: CDR1 SNHLY, CDR2 FYNNEI. Trimming took 3 bases from V and 2 from J, leaving 10 bases between them.

This clonotype was recorded many times. The chain carries TRBV9 and TRBJ2-6; D unclear. V was clipped by 7 bases and J by 2 bases, with 7 bases between them. Germline loops: CDR1 SGDLS, CDR2 YYNGEE. The CDR3 is 13 amino acids. The CDR3 protein is CASGGTGANVLTF. Written as DNA, the CDR3 is TGTGCCAGCGGTGGGACTGGGGCCAACGTCCTGACTTTC.

This clonotype was seen a single time. The CDR3 is CASISGLPHLRGADTQYF. DNA of the CDR3: TGTGCCAGCATCTCGGGACTACCCCACCTACGGGGAGCAGATACGCAGTATTTT. The chain recombines TRBV7-8 with TRBJ2-3; 7 nucleotides line up with TRBD2. The V gene's germline CDR1 is SGHVS and CDR2 FQNEAQ. CDR3 size: 18 residues. Losses at the gene ends were 7 bases for V and 4 bases for J; bases not matched to a gene: 20.

This clonotype occurred a few times. The chain employs TRBV6-2 or TRBV6-3 and TRBJ2-7; D unresolved. Germline V gene sequence: CDR1 MNHEY, CDR2 SVGEGT. Trimming took off 6 bases at V and 7 bases at J, with 16 bases between the two ends. This CDR3 spans 13 amino acids. The CDR3 is CASRMDGWTEQYF. The CDR3 nucleotides are TGTGCCAGCAGGATGGATGGGTGGACGGAGCAGTACTTC.

The genes are TRBV12-3 or TRBV12-4 and TRBJ2-7; D is ambiguous. The CDR3 loop spans 13 amino acids. Trimming left V 3 bases short and J 2 bases short, with 8 bases between. The CDR3 loop is CASSFSTTYEQYF. The CDR3 nucleotides are TGTGCCAGCAGTTTTTCAACAACCTACGAGCAGTACTTC.

In this sample, this clonotype turned up many times. The chain recombines TRBV7-2 with TRBJ2-3, with 9 bases fitting TRBD2. With 1 base clipped from V and 7 bases from J, the junction kept 15 bases outside the gene matches. CDR3 length: 18 amino acids. Germline V gene data show CDR1 as SGHTA and CDR2 as FQGNSA. The CDR3 region is CASSLGLALAGNGNTQYF. CDR3 DNA sequence: TGTGCCAGCAGCTTAGGTCTGGCGCTAGCGGGAAATGGAAATACGCAGTATTTT.

This chain connects TRBV6-6 to TRBJ1-1; D is perhaps TRBD1 (6 bases). CDR3 length: 16 amino acids. Germline CDR1 MNHNY, CDR2 SVGAGI (reference sequence). Trimming took off 0 bases at V and 1 base at J, with 12 bases between the two ends. The CDR3 sequence: CASSYSMLQGNTEAFF. The CDR3 bases are TGTGCCAGCAGTTACTCGATGCTACAGGGGAACACTGAAGCTTTCTTT.

This clonotype was counted ten times or more. The chain couples TRBV6-5 to TRBJ2-7, with D perhaps being TRBD1 or TRBD2 (5 bases each). CDR1 is MNHEY and CDR2 is SVGAGI in the germline V gene. Trimming stripped 0 bases from V and 0 bases from J, with 9 bases between. This CDR3 is built from 15 residues. CDR3 coding DNA: TGTGCCAGCAGTTACTCGGCCGGGACCTCCTACGAGCAGTACTTC. This gives the protein CASSYSAGTSYEQYF.

This clonotype has a count of ten or more. This rearrangement joins TRBV29-1 to TRBJ2-7; 7 bases map to TRBD2. The CDR3 runs to 13 residues. From germline, CDR1 is SQVTM and CDR2 ANQGSEA. J lost 4 bases, V lost 0 bases, and 3 bases had no gene match. The CDR3 nucleotides read TGCAGCGTTGAAGATCTGGGGGGGTACGAGCAGTACTTC. Amino acid sequence: CSVEDLGGYEQYF.

The chain has TRBV3-1 and TRBJ1-6, with D uncertain. V was clipped by 7 bases and J by 2 bases, with 18 bases between them. The germline gives CDR1 LGHDT, CDR2 YNNKEL (reference sequence). CDR3 length: 17 residues. CDR3 DNA: TGTGCCAGCACCTCCGGGAGCCTGGTGCCCTATAATTCACCCCTCCACTTT. Its protein is CASTSGSLVPYNSPLHF. Variable domain in full (rest from reference TRBV3-1 and TRBJ1-6): DTAVSQTPKYLVTQMGNDKSIKCEQNLGHDTMYWYKQDSKKFLKIMFSYNNKELIINETVPNRFSPKSPDKAHLNLHINSLELGDSAVYFCASTSGSLVPYNSPLHFGNGTRLTVT.

The sample holds a few counts of this clonotype. V gene TRBV3-1 combines with J gene TRBJ1-1; perhaps TRBD1 as D (5 bases). Trimming removed 5 bases from V and 6 bases from J, with 16 bases in between. Germline lookup yields CDR1 LGHDT and CDR2 YNNKEL (reference sequence). The CDR3 totals 14 residues. CDR3 bases: TGTGCCAGCAGCTCCCCCGGGACTTGGGCTGAAGCTTTCTTT. Translated: CASSSPGTWAEAFF.

This clonotype has only a few counts. This chain connects TRBV27 to TRBJ2-2; 11 bases match TRBD2. The trim removed 2 bases at V and 8 bases at J, leaving 4 bases unmatched. The length of the CDR3 is 15 residues. Germline V lookup: CDR1 MNHEY, CDR2 SMNVEV (reference sequence). CDR3 sequence: CASSLVAGGPGELFF. The CDR3 DNA is TGTGCCAGCAGTTTAGTAGCGGGAGGGCCTGGGGAGCTGTTTTTT.

The chain has TRBV24-1 and TRBJ2-2, with D perhaps matching TRBD1 (6 bases). The germline CDR1 and CDR2 sequences are KGHDR and SFDVKD. This CDR3 is built from 16 residues. The germline V and J ends were trimmed by 7 bases and 1 base, with 15 bases remaining between them. This chain's CDR3 is CATSEQGTGNTGELFF. CDR3 nucleotide sequence: TGTGCCACCAGCGAACAGGGTACAGGGAACACCGGGGAGCTGTTTTTT.

This rearrangement joins TRBV7-9 to TRBJ2-1; 7 bases align to TRBD1. The CDR3 contains 13 residues. The ends lost 6 bases at V and 6 bases at J; junction bases unmatched: 5. Germline CDR1 SEHNR, CDR2 FQNEAQ (reference sequence). For the CDR3, the DNA is TGTGCCAGCAGGTCTCGACAGGGCAATGAGCAGTTCTTC. It is translated as CASRSRQGNEQFF.

The chain has TRBV29-1 and TRBJ2-4, with a possible D match to TRBD2 (5 bases). Germline CDR1 is SQVTM and CDR2 is ANQGSEA. V dropped 7 bases and J dropped 0 bases, with 7 bases sitting between them. This CDR3 has 12 amino acids. CDR3 sequence: CSAGLAKNIQYF. CDR3 DNA sequence: TGCAGCGCCGGACTAGCCAAAAACATTCAGTACTTC.

This clonotype has just a few counts. The V call is TRBV7-8, the J call TRBJ1-1; 9 bases agree with TRBD1. Germline CDR1 reads SGHVS; CDR2 reads FQNEAQ. V dropped 5 bases and J dropped 4; count of bases not matched to a gene: 8. The CDR3 runs 15 residues. CDR3 coding DNA: TGTGCCAGCAGCGCCGACAGGGGGTCGGCCACTGAAGCTTTCTTT. Translation gives CASSADRGSATEAFF.

Only a few counts were recorded for this clonotype. J is TRBJ2-7 and V is TRBV5-1; 10 nucleotides align to TRBD2. In germline, CDR1 is SGHRS, CDR2 YFSETQ. CDR3 length equals 18 residues. Trimming at V came to 0 bases and at J to 2 bases, leaving 11 bases not matched to a gene. The CDR3 DNA follows: TGCGCCAGCAGCTTGGCCCCCTCGACTAGCGGGCCGACCTACGAGCAGTACTTC. This sequence encodes CASSLAPSTSGPTYEQYF.

The V call is TRBV12-3 or TRBV12-4, the J call TRBJ1-2; D gene uncertain. Trimming shortened V by 5 bases and J by 4 bases, and 8 bases separated the two germline ends. CDR3 size: 12 residues. The CDR3 loop reads CASSTASYGYTF. The DNA for the CDR3 is TGTGCCAGCAGTACTGCCAGCTATGGCTACACCTTC.

The chain links TRBV7-9 to TRBJ2-5; 8 positions match TRBD1. Germline CDR1 reads SEHNR; CDR2 reads FQNEAQ (reference sequence). The junction had 6 bases not matched to a gene; V was cut back by 3 bases and J by 0 bases. This CDR3 comprises 16 residues. The CDR3 DNA sequence: TGTGCCAGCAGCTTGAGAGACAGGGGACACCAAGAGACCCAGTACTTC. Translating gives CASSLRDRGHQETQYF.